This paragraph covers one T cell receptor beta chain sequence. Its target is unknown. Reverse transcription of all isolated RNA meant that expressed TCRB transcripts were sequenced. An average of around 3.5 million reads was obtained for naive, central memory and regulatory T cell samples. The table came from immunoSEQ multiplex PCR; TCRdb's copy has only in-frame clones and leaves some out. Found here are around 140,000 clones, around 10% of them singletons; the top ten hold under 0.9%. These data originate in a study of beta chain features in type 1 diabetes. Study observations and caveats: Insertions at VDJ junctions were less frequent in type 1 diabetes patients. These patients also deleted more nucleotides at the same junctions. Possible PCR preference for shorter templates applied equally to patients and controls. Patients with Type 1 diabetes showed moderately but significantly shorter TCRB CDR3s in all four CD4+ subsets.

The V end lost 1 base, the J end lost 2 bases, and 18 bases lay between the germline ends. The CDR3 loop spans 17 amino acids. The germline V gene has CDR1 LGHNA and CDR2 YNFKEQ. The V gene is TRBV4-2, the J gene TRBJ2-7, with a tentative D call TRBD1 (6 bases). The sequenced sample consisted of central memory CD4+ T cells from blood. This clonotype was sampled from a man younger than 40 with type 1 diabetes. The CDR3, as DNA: TGTGCCAGCAGCCAAGCACAGGAGCGCAGGGGAGCCTACGAGCAGTACTTC. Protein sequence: CASSQAQERRGAYEQYF.